These 5 T cell receptor beta chains share one sample of origin, sequenced in a study of spatial heterogeneity in lung cancer. Time point in this sample: sample taken at primary tumor resection. Unsorted whole RNA from tumor, nontumor lung or frozen PBMC underwent sequencing. MiXCR was run by TCRdb on the 5' RACE reads, yielding one entry per CDR3 protein. The data contain 65,000 to 85,000 distinct CDR3 sequences, approximately 20% of them seen just once; the ten biggest clones take up about 6.6%. The specimen was PBMCs, collected at surgery. These receptors came from a male donor with early-stage non-small cell lung cancer.

V gene TRBV12-3 or TRBV12-4 combines with J gene TRBJ2-3; TRBD1 or TRBD2 may be the D gene (6 bases each). The CDR3 totals 17 residues. Between the trimmed V and J ends, which lost 3 bases and 1 base, there was a span of 17 bases. This chain's CDR3 is CASSFHVGGGGTDTQYF. As DNA, the CDR3 is TGTGCCAGCAGTTTCCATGTGGGGGGCGGAGGCACAGATACGCAGTATTTT.

The V gene is TRBV6-2 or TRBV6-3, the J gene TRBJ2-7; D is perhaps TRBD1 (5 bases). This CDR3 is 13 amino acids long. Between the trimmed V and J ends, which lost 2 bases and 5 bases, there was a span of 10 bases. CDR1 MNHEY and CDR2 SVGEGT come from the germline V gene. CDR3 sequence reads: CASSYPGHDEQYF. CDR3 coding DNA: TGTGCCAGCAGTTACCCCGGACACGACGAGCAGTACTTC.

The chain links TRBV4-2 to TRBJ2-3; 7 bases match TRBD2. V dropped 3 bases and J dropped 2; count of bases not matched to a gene: 11. The CDR3 sequence is 17 residues long. From germline, CDR1 is LGHNA and CDR2 YNFKEQ. The CDR3 reads CASSQKTAGESTDTQYF. The CDR3, as DNA: TGTGCCAGCAGCCAGAAGACGGCGGGGGAATCCACAGATACGCAGTATTTT.

This clonotype was seen many times. This chain connects TRBV28 to TRBJ2-3; D ambiguous. The CDR3 is 13 amino acids. The V end lost 5 bases, the J end lost 2 bases, and 8 bases lay between the germline ends. From germline, CDR1 is MDHEN and CDR2 SYDVKM. This CDR3 reads CASSTSITDTQYF. DNA for the CDR3: TGTGCCAGCAGTACCTCCATCACAGATACGCAGTATTTT.

There are many counts of this clonotype. The chain joins TRBV20-1 to TRBJ2-1; the D gene is possibly TRBD1 (6 bases). V was pared by 6 bases and J by 7 bases, with 22 bases between. The V gene's germline CDR1 is DFQATT and CDR2 SNEGSKA (reference sequence). The CDR3 totals 15 residues. The CDR3: CSATTGTKVANEQFF. The CDR3 DNA follows: TGCAGTGCCACTACCGGGACAAAGGTAGCAAATGAGCAGTTCTTC.